The present T cell receptor (beta chain) was sequenced within a study of blood T cell repertoires in COVID-19. Study-level information: Acute and convalescent COVID-19 specimens originated in the United States, Italy and Spain. Sources were T cells, B-cell-depleted T cells, or PBMCs; the material itself was cDNA or gDNA.

This CDR3 is built from 14 residues. Germline V gene data show CDR1 as MDHEN and CDR2 as SYDVKM. V shed 6 bases and J 0 bases; nucleotides not matched to a gene: 1. As processed by the authors: For nucleated cells, counts were estimated from reference gene primer amplification. TCRdb keeps only in-frame clones here, not all; method: immunoSEQ multiplex PCR. V and J calls and clone size are as listed in that table; D and trimming were resolved from the DNA. In the table there are about 140,000 clones, approximately 80% of which are singletons. The sequence was collected from a woman older than 75 in a cohort sampled during active or convalescent COVID-19. The sample comprised peripheral blood. This chain joins TRBV28 and TRBJ2-2; 7 nucleotides align to TRBD1. CDR3: CASRTGSNTGELFF. Here the CDR3 DNA reads TGTGCCAGCAGGACAGGGTCGAACACCGGGGAGCTGTTTTTT.